This is a list of T cell receptor beta chains from one sample in a study of shared clonotypes between healthy human individuals. Profiled with immunoSEQ multiplex PCR; TCRdb holds only in-frame clones, not every one. Counted here are about 1.9 million clones, around 93% occurring once; the ten biggest clones make up approximately 1.7%. Material: naive CD8+ T cells from PBMCs. The receptors were gathered from a young man in good health. Some clones in this sample may be carry-over from other donors' samples. The CDR3 runs from the conserved cysteine through the conserved F or W.

cdr3_length v_call cdr3_aa
16 TRBV10-3 CAISESVTSIDGELFF
13 TRBV6-1 CAAGRPNTGELFF
18 TRBV4-3 CASSQDRGSRGPNNEQFF
13 TRBV27 CASSFSGGYEQYF
15 TRBV7-2 CASSSGLNSGNTIYF
17 TRBV9 CASSVEGLPGGAGELFF
11 TRBV29-1 CSVGQGYEQFF
14 TRBV7-2 CASSPGPGSYTQYF
14 TRBV6-5 CASRSGVKTNEQFF
13 TRBV15 CATSTAIQETQYF
11 TRBV19 CASSNHQPQHF
16 TRBV15 CATSRVPDWAYNEQFF
15 TRBV7-9 CASTDYRGPNTEAFF
17 TRBV25-1 CASSEIEAGAYTGELFF
14 TRBV28 CASSTTGNGQPQHF
14 TRBV27 CASSVGTSGGEQYF
17 TRBV14 CASSQKGPGGLNEKLFF
12 TRBV9 CASSAGTYEQYF
18 TRBV7-9 CASSPPTSGGETYNEQFF
14 TRBV29-1 CSALGQGQGETQYF
16 TRBV9 CASSSRLAGGTDTQYF
16 TRBV30 CAWSGLGVSSYNEQFF
15 TRBV2 CASGAGASGMDEQFF
13 TRBV2 CASSPPRAYGYTF
14 TRBV6-1 CASTLAGPSYEQYF
17 TRBV4-3 CASSQDLVREGGTEAFF